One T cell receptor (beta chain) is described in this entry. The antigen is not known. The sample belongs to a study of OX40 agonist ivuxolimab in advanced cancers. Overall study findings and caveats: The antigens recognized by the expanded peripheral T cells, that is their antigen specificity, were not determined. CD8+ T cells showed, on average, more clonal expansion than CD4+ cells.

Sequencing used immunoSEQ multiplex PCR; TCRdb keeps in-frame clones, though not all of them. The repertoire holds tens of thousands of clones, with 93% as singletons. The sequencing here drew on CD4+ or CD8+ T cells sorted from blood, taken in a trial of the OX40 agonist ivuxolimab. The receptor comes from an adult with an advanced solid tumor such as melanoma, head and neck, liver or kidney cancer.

The CDR3 nucleotides are TGTGCCAGCAGTTACCCTGGGACAGGGAATCAGCCCCAGCATTTT. Translation: CASSYPGTGNQPQHF. V and J are TRBV6-6 and TRBJ1-5; TRBD1 aligns across 9 bases. The CDR3 is 15 amino acids. The trim removed 2 bases at V and 4 bases at J, leaving 3 bases unmatched. Looked up from germline, CDR1 is MNHNY and CDR2 is SVGAGI (reference sequence).